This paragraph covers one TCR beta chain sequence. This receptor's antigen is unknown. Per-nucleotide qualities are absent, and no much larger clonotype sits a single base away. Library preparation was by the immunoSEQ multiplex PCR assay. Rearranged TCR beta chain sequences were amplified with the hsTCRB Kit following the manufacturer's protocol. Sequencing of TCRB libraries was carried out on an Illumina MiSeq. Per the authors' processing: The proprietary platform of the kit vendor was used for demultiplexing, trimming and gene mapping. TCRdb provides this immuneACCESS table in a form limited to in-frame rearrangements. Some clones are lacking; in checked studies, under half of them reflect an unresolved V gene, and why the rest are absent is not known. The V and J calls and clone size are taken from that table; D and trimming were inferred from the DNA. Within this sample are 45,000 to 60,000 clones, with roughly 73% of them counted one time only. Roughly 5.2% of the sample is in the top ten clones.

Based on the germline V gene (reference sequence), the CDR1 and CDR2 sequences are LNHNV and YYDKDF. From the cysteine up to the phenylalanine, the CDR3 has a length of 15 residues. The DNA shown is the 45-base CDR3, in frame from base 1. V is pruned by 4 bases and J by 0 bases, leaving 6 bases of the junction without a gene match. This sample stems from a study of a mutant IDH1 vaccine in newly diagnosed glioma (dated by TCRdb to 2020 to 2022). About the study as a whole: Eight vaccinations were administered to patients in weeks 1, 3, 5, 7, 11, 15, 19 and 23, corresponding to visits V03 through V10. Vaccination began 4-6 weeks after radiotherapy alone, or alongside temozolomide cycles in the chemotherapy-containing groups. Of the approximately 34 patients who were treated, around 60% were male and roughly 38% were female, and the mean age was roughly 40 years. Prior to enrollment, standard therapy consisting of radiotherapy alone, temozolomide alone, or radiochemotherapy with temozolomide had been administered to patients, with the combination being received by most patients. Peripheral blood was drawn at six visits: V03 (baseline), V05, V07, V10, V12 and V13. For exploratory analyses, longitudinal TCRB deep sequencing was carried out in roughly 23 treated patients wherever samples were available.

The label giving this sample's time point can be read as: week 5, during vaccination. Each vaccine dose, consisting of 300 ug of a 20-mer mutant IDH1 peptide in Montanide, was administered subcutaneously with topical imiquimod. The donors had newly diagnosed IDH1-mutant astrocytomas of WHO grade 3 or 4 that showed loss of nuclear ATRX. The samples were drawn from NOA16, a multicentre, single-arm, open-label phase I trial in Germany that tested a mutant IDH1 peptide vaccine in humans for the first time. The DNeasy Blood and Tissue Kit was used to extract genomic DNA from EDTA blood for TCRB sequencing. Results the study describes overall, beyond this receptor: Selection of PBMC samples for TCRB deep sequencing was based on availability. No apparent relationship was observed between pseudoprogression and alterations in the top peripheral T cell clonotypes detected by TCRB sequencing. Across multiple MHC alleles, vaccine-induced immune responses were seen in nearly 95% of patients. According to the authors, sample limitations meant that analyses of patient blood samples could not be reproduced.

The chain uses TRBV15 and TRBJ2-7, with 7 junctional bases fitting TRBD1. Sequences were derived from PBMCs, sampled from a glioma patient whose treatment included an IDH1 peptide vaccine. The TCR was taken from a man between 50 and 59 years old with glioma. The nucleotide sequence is TGTGCCACCAGCACTTTGACAGGGAGCTCCTACGAGCAGTACTTC. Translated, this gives CATSTLTGSSYEQYF.